This TCR beta chain was sequenced in a study of blood T cell repertoires in COVID-19. Here immunoSEQ multiplex PCR was the method, and the copy in TCRdb shows in-frame clones only, minus some. The sample comprises roughly 200,000 clones, approximately 81% of which are singletons, and roughly a tenth rests with the top ten. Trimming took 4 bases from V and 0 from J; bases not matched to a gene: 6. CDR1 is SGHRS, CDR2 YFSETQ, per germline. The CDR3 has 15 residues. The source of this sequence is a woman older than 75 with COVID-19, enrolled during active disease. This rearrangement joins TRBV5-1 to TRBJ2-5; the match to TRBD2 covers 7 bases. The material sequenced was peripheral blood. The CDR3 DNA reads TGCGCCAGCAGCGCTGGCGGGACTAACCAAGAGACCCAGTACTTC. It encodes CASSAGGTNQETQYF.